This record looks at one T cell receptor (beta chain) sequence and its context. J lost 5 bases, V lost 5 bases, and 8 bases had no gene match. CDR1 and CDR2 (germline): SGHTA, FQGNSA. CDR3 length equals 14 residues. This entry comes from a study of blood T cell repertoires in COVID-19. Assay: immunoSEQ multiplex PCR; the TCRdb copy retains only in-frame clones and omits some. This sample carries 220,000 or so clones, 84% of them seen once, and the ten largest clones take approximately 6.6%. Specimen: PBMCs or T cells enriched from blood (not recorded which). V is TRBV7-2 and J is TRBJ2-7; 8 nucleotides line up with TRBD1. The source of this sequence is a woman aged 40 to 50 who had recovered from COVID-19. Here the CDR3 reads CASSTGGSTDEQYF. For the CDR3, the DNA is TGTGCCAGCAGCACAGGGGGGTCAACCGACGAGCAGTACTTC.